This is a list of T cell receptor beta chains from one sample in a study of cytomegalovirus exposure and HLA in healthy donors. Method: immunoSEQ multiplex PCR; TCRdb's copy keeps in-frame clones and lacks some. The sample carries roughly 100,000 clones, around 84% recorded once. Sequencing used PBMCs. The source of these receptors is a human donor in good health. Both conserved end residues are part of each CDR3. D genes are given only for firm matches. The size of a clone is reported for some rows only, either as once, few or many, or as a class for expanded clones.

j_call: TRBJ2-7
d_call: TRBD2
clone_size: NA
v_call: TRBV6-6
cdr3_nt: TGTGCCAGCAGTTACGGCCTAGCGGGGAACTACGAGCAGTACTTC
cdr3_aa: CASSYGLAGNYEQYF

j_call: TRBJ2-3
d_call: NA
clone_size: few
v_call: TRBV27
cdr3_nt: TGTGCCAGCAGTTCCCCCCTTAGACACAGCACAGATACGCAGTATTTT
cdr3_aa: CASSSPLRHSTDTQYF

j_call: TRBJ2-2
d_call: NA
clone_size: NA
v_call: TRBV5-1
cdr3_nt: TGCGCCAGCAGCGGGGACTCGGGCGGGGAGCTGTTTTTT
cdr3_aa: CASSGDSGGELFF

j_call: TRBJ2-1
d_call: NA
clone_size: NA
v_call: TRBV7-3
cdr3_nt: TGTGCCAGCAGCCCCGCCTCGGGAGAACATGAGAAGTTCTTC
cdr3_aa: CASSPASGEHEKFF

j_call: TRBJ2-5
d_call: NA
clone_size: NA
v_call: TRBV2
cdr3_nt: TGTGCCAGCGTTGAGTCAGGAGGGTCGGCGACCCAGTACTTC
cdr3_aa: CASVESGGSATQYF

j_call: TRBJ1-4
d_call: NA
clone_size: NA
v_call: TRBV30
cdr3_nt: TGTGCCTGGAGTGTAAGAGTTACCGGGATCACTAATGAAAAACTGTTTTTT
cdr3_aa: CAWSVRVTGITNEKLFF

j_call: TRBJ1-2
d_call: NA
clone_size: NA
v_call: TRBV29-1
cdr3_nt: TGCAGCGTTTTAGACTTCTATGGCTACACCTTC
cdr3_aa: CSVLDFYGYTF

j_call: TRBJ2-5
d_call: TRBD2
clone_size: NA
v_call: TRBV29-1
cdr3_nt: TGCAGCGTTCTAGCGGTGCAAGAGACCCAGTACTTC
cdr3_aa: CSVLAVQETQYF

j_call: TRBJ1-2
d_call: TRBD1
clone_size: NA
v_call: TRBV9
cdr3_nt: TGTGCCAGCAGCGTAGCCGAGACAGGGAACGTTAAGGGCTACACCTTC
cdr3_aa: CASSVAETGNVKGYTF

j_call: TRBJ2-3
d_call: NA
clone_size: NA
v_call: TRBV7-9
cdr3_nt: TGTGCCAGCAGCTTACCGAAGTACCGTTTAGCGCAGTATTTT
cdr3_aa: CASSLPKYRLAQYF

j_call: TRBJ2-2
d_call: NA
clone_size: NA
v_call: TRBV4-1
cdr3_nt: TGCGCCAGCAGCCAAGAAAGTCCGGGGAACACCGGGGAGCTGTTTTTT
cdr3_aa: CASSQESPGNTGELFF

j_call: TRBJ2-7
d_call: TRBD2
clone_size: NA
v_call: TRBV4-1
cdr3_nt: TGCGCCAGCAGCCAACCGGGACTAGCGGACTACGAGCAGTACTTC
cdr3_aa: CASSQPGLADYEQYF

j_call: TRBJ2-7
d_call: NA
clone_size: NA
v_call: TRBV5-6
cdr3_nt: TGTGCCAGCAGCTTGGGGGGGTTACAGGGACGGTCCTACGAGCAGTACTTC
cdr3_aa: CASSLGGLQGRSYEQYF

j_call: TRBJ2-3
d_call: NA
clone_size: NA
v_call: TRBV11-2
cdr3_nt: TGTGCCAGCAGCTCCCGCGGAGGGGGGGTGGATACGCAGTATTTT
cdr3_aa: CASSSRGGGVDTQYF

j_call: TRBJ1-1
d_call: NA
clone_size: NA
v_call: TRBV7-3
cdr3_nt: TGTGCCAGCAGCAAAGGGGGAGACACTGAAGCTTTCTTT
cdr3_aa: CASSKGGDTEAFF

j_call: TRBJ1-1
d_call: TRBD1
clone_size: NA
v_call: TRBV5-4
cdr3_nt: TGTGCCAGCAGCCCTAAGGGCAGGGGGACTGAAGCTTTCTTT
cdr3_aa: CASSPKGRGTEAFF

j_call: TRBJ2-3
d_call: NA
clone_size: NA
v_call: TRBV11-3
cdr3_nt: TGTGCCAGCAGCCCCGGTCGCTCCACAGATACGCAGTATTTT
cdr3_aa: CASSPGRSTDTQYF

j_call: TRBJ2-1
d_call: TRBD1
clone_size: NA
v_call: TRBV7-3
cdr3_nt: TGTGCCAGCAGCCGTACAGGGGGCTCGGGAGATGAGCAGTTCTTC
cdr3_aa: CASSRTGGSGDEQFF

j_call: TRBJ2-5
d_call: TRBD2
clone_size: once
v_call: TRBV7-6
cdr3_nt: TGTGCCAGCAGCTTAGTTCCCACTAGCGGGAGTGGAGGGCAAGAGACCCAGTACTTC
cdr3_aa: CASSLVPTSGSGGQETQYF

j_call: TRBJ2-1
d_call: TRBD1
clone_size: NA
v_call: TRBV28
cdr3_nt: TGTGCCAGCACGAGGACAGGGGGTACGAATGAGCAGTTCTTC
cdr3_aa: CASTRTGGTNEQFF

j_call: TRBJ1-1
d_call: TRBD1
clone_size: NA
v_call: TRBV30
cdr3_nt: TGTGCCTGTTCCACAGGGGGCATAATGACTGAAGCTTTCTTT
cdr3_aa: CACSTGGIMTEAFF

j_call: TRBJ2-6
d_call: NA
clone_size: NA
v_call: TRBV9
cdr3_nt: TGTGCCAGCAGCGTAGGGCCCCAGGGGGGGGCCAACGTCCTGACTTTC
cdr3_aa: CASSVGPQGGANVLTF

j_call: TRBJ2-7
d_call: NA
clone_size: NA
v_call: TRBV9
cdr3_nt: TGTGCCAGCAGCGTAACTAGCTCCTACGAGCAGTACTTC
cdr3_aa: CASSVTSSYEQYF

j_call: TRBJ1-6
d_call: TRBD1
clone_size: NA
v_call: TRBV7-6
cdr3_nt: TGTGCCAGCAGCCGGGGACAGGGGGTCACCTATAATTCACCCCTCCACTTT
cdr3_aa: CASSRGQGVTYNSPLHF

j_call: TRBJ1-5
d_call: TRBD1
clone_size: few
v_call: TRBV7-2
cdr3_nt: TGTGCCAGCAGCTTAGGGACAGGGGTTGCGTTGACCCAGCATTTT
cdr3_aa: CASSLGTGVALTQHF

j_call: TRBJ2-1
d_call: NA
clone_size: NA
v_call: TRBV5-1
cdr3_nt: TGCGCCAGCAGCTTGGGGACTACGGCTCCGGTGAGGAATGAGCAGTTCTTC
cdr3_aa: CASSLGTTAPVRNEQFF

j_call: TRBJ2-3
d_call: TRBD1
clone_size: few
v_call: TRBV5-6
cdr3_nt: TGTGCCAGCAGCTACCCGACAGGGGGCGGGGGTACGCAGTATTTT
cdr3_aa: CASSYPTGGGGTQYF

j_call: TRBJ2-2
d_call: TRBD1
clone_size: NA
v_call: TRBV6-6
cdr3_nt: TGTGCCGGGGGGGGGACAGGGGGGACCGGGGAGCTGTTTTTT
cdr3_aa: CAGGGTGGTGELFF

j_call: TRBJ2-3
d_call: NA
clone_size: NA
v_call: TRBV2
cdr3_nt: TGTGCCAGCAGTGAACCTTGGAGGGACGGTGATACGCAGTATTTT
cdr3_aa: CASSEPWRDGDTQYF

j_call: TRBJ1-1
d_call: NA
clone_size: NA
v_call: TRBV14
cdr3_nt: TGTGCCAGCAGCCTCTTGGAGCGAACTGAAGCTTTCTTT
cdr3_aa: CASSLLERTEAFF

j_call: TRBJ2-1
d_call: NA
clone_size: NA
v_call: TRBV18
cdr3_nt: TGTGCCAGCGCGCTAGACTACAATGAGCAGTTCTTC
cdr3_aa: CASALDYNEQFF

j_call: TRBJ2-7
d_call: NA
clone_size: NA
v_call: TRBV7-9
cdr3_nt: TGTTCCAGCAGCCCAGGGGTATACGAGCAGTACTTC
cdr3_aa: CSSSPGVYEQYF

j_call: TRBJ1-4
d_call: NA
clone_size: NA
v_call: TRBV7-2
cdr3_nt: TGTGCCAGCAGCCCGCGGGGGACTAATGAAAAACTGTTTTTT
cdr3_aa: CASSPRGTNEKLFF

j_call: TRBJ2-2
d_call: NA
clone_size: NA
v_call: TRBV27
cdr3_nt: TGTGCCAGCAGTTTAGGGACAAACTCCCGTTTCGCGAACACCGGGGAGCTGTTTTTT
cdr3_aa: CASSLGTNSRFANTGELFF

j_call: TRBJ1-2
d_call: NA
clone_size: once
v_call: TRBV20-1
cdr3_nt: TGCAGTGCACCAGGGAACTATGGCTACACCTTC
cdr3_aa: CSAPGNYGYTF

j_call: TRBJ1-1
d_call: TRBD1
clone_size: once
v_call: TRBV29-1
cdr3_nt: TGCAGCGTTGGAGGGGGCCGGAACACTGAAGCTTTCTTT
cdr3_aa: CSVGGGRNTEAFF

j_call: TRBJ2-5
d_call: TRBD2
clone_size: NA
v_call: TRBV2
cdr3_nt: TGTGCCAGCAGTGGAAGGACTAGCGGTGTACAAGAGACCCAGTACTTC
cdr3_aa: CASSGRTSGVQETQYF

j_call: TRBJ1-1
d_call: NA
clone_size: NA
v_call: TRBV15
cdr3_nt: TGTGCCACCAGCAGCGGGGTCACCGAAGCTTTCTTT
cdr3_aa: CATSSGVTEAFF

j_call: TRBJ1-1
d_call: NA
clone_size: NA
v_call: TRBV15
cdr3_nt: TGTGCCACCAGCAGCCCCCTCCTAAACAGGCAGAACACTGAAGCTTTCTTT
cdr3_aa: CATSSPLLNRQNTEAFF

j_call: TRBJ2-7
d_call: TRBD2
clone_size: NA
v_call: TRBV28
cdr3_nt: TGTGCCAGCAGTTTCACTAGCGGGAGGGCCGAGGAGCAGTACTTC
cdr3_aa: CASSFTSGRAEEQYF

j_call: TRBJ1-5
d_call: TRBD1
clone_size: NA
v_call: TRBV6-1
cdr3_nt: TGTGCCAGCAGTGAAGGGGCAGGGGGGCAGCCCCAGCATTTT
cdr3_aa: CASSEGAGGQPQHF

j_call: TRBJ1-1
d_call: TRBD1
clone_size: NA
v_call: TRBV15
cdr3_nt: TGTGCCACCAGCGGATGGGGACAGGGGGGGACTGAAGCTCTCTTT
cdr3_aa: CATSGWGQGGTEALF

j_call: TRBJ2-6
d_call: NA
clone_size: NA
v_call: TRBV4-3
cdr3_nt: TGCGCCAGCAGCCAAGATGGTAGCTCTCGGGGGGCCAACGTCCTGACTTTC
cdr3_aa: CASSQDGSSRGANVLTF

j_call: TRBJ2-1
d_call: NA
clone_size: NA
v_call: TRBV6-1
cdr3_nt: TGTGCCAGCAGGCTCCAGGGTAGGGATTGGGAGCAGTTCTTC
cdr3_aa: CASRLQGRDWEQFF

j_call: TRBJ2-2
d_call: NA
clone_size: NA
v_call: TRBV7-9
cdr3_nt: TGTGCCAGCAGCTTAGAGAGGCAGGGTGCGCGAATCACCGGGGAGCTGTTTTTT
cdr3_aa: CASSLERQGARITGELFF

j_call: TRBJ1-2
d_call: TRBD1
clone_size: NA
v_call: TRBV29-1
cdr3_nt: TGCAGCGTTGATCAACCGGGACAGGGTGGCTATGGCTACACCTTC
cdr3_aa: CSVDQPGQGGYGYTF

j_call: TRBJ2-5
d_call: NA
clone_size: NA
v_call: TRBV7-7
cdr3_nt: TGTGCCAGCAGCTCGTCGGGGTCCGGGGAGACCCAGTACTTC
cdr3_aa: CASSSSGSGETQYF

j_call: TRBJ1-2
d_call: TRBD1
clone_size: NA
v_call: TRBV7-8
cdr3_nt: TGTGCCAGCAGCTTAAGGAGACAGGGGAGCAATGGCTACACCTTC
cdr3_aa: CASSLRRQGSNGYTF

j_call: TRBJ2-6
d_call: NA
clone_size: NA
v_call: TRBV4-1
cdr3_nt: TGCGCCAGCAGCCTAGCGGAGAGCTCTGGGGCCAACGTCCTGACTTTC
cdr3_aa: CASSLAESSGANVLTF

j_call: TRBJ1-4
d_call: TRBD1
clone_size: NA
v_call: TRBV4-2
cdr3_nt: TGTGCCAGCAGCCAAGAAGGACAGGGGAATGAAAAACTGTTTTTT
cdr3_aa: CASSQEGQGNEKLFF

j_call: TRBJ2-5
d_call: NA
clone_size: once
v_call: TRBV7-9
cdr3_nt: TGTGCCAGCAGCTTAGAACTAGGAGCAAAAGAGACCCAGTACTTC
cdr3_aa: CASSLELGAKETQYF

j_call: TRBJ2-1
d_call: TRBD1
clone_size: NA
v_call: TRBV5-1
cdr3_nt: TGCGCCAGCAGCAGCCGGGACAGAGCTTACAATGAGCAGTTCTTC
cdr3_aa: CASSSRDRAYNEQFF

j_call: TRBJ1-2
d_call: NA
clone_size: NA
v_call: TRBV21-1
cdr3_nt: TGTGCCAGCAGCATGCTTGGCCGGGAGACTGCTTCCTATGGCTACACCTTC
cdr3_aa: CASSMLGRETASYGYTF